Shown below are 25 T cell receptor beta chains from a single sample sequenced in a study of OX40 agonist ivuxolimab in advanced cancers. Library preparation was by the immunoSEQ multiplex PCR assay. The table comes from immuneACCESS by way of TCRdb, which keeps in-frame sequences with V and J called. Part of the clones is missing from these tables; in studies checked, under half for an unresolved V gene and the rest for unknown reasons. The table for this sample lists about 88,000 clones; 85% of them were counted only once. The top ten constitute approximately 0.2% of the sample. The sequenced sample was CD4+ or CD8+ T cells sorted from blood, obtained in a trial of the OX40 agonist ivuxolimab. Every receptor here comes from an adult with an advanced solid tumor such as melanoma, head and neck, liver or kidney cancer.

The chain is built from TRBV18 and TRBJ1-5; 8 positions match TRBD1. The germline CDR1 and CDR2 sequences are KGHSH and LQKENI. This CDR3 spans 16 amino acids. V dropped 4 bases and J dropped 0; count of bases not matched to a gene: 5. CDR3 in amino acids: CASSLQDRASNQPQHF. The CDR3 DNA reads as TGTGCCAGCTCACTCCAGGACAGGGCTAGCAATCAGCCCCAGCATTTT. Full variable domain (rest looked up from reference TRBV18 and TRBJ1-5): NAGVMQNPRHLVRRRGQEARLRCSPMKGHSHVYWYRQLPEEGLKFMVYLQKENIIDESGMPKERFSAEFPKEGPSILRIQQVVRGDSAAYFCASSLQDRASNQPQHFGDGTRLSIL.

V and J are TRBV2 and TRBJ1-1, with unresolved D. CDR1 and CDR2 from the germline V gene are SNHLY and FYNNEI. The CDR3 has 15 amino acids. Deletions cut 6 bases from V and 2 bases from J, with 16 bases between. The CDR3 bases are TGTGCCAGCAGAATACGAGCCAGGTCAAACACTGAAGCTTTCTTT. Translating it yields CASRIRARSNTEAFF.

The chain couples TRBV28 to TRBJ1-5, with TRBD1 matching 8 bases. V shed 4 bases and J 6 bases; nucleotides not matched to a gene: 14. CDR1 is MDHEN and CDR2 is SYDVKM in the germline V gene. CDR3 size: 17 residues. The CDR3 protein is CASSSTTGAGGFQPQHF. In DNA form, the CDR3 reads TGTGCCAGCAGTTCTACAACGGGGGCAGGGGGCTTTCAGCCCCAGCATTTT.

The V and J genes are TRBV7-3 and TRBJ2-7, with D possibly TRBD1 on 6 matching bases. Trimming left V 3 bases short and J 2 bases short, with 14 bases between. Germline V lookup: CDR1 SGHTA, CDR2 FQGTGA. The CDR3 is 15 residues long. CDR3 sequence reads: CASSFETGSTYEQYV. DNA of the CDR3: TGTGCCAGCAGCTTCGAAACAGGGTCGACCTACGAGCAGTACGTC.

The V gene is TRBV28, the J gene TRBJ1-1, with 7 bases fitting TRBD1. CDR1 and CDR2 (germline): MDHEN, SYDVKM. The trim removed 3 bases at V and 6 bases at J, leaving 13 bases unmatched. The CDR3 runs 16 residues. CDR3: CASSFRQGTDIPEAFF. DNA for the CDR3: TGTGCCAGCAGTTTCCGTCAGGGGACAGATATTCCTGAAGCTTTCTTT.

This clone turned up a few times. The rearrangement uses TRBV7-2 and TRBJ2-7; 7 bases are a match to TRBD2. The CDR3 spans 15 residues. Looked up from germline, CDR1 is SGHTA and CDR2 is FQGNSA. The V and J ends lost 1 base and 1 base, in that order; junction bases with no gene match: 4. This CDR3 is CASSLGDYRSYEQYF. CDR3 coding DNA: TGTGCCAGCAGCTTAGGGGACTACCGATCCTACGAGCAGTACTTC.

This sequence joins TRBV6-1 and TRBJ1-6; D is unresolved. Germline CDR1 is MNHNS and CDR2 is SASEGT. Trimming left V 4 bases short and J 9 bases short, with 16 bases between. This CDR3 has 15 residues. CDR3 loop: CASSVGSGNGSPLHF. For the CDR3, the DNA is TGTGCCAGCAGTGTAGGATCCGGGAATGGTTCACCCCTCCACTTT.

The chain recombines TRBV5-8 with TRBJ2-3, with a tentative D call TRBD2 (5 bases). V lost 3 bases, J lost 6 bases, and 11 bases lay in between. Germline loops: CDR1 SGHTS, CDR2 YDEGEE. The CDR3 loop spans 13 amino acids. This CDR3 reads CASSSYWEDTQYF. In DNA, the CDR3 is TGTGCCAGCAGCTCCTACTGGGAGGATACGCAGTATTTT.

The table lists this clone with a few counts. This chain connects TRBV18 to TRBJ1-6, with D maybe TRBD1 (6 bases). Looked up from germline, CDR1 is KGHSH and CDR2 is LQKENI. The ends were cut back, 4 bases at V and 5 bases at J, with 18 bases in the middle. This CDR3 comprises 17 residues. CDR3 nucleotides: TGTGCCAGCTCACATGGACAGCCGGGTGTGGATAATTCACCCCTCCACTTT. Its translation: CASSHGQPGVDNSPLHF. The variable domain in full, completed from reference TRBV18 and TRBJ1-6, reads NAGVMQNPRHLVRRRGQEARLRCSPMKGHSHVYWYRQLPEEGLKFMVYLQKENIIDESGMPKERFSAEFPKEGPSILRIQQVVRGDSAAYFCASSHGQPGVDNSPLHFGNGTRLTVT.

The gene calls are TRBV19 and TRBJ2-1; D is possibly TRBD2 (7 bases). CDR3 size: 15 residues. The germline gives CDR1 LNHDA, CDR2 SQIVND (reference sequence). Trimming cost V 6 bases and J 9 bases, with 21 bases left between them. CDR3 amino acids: CASSPGGAYRSEQFF. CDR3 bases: TGTGCCAGTAGCCCTGGGGGGGCTTATAGAAGTGAGCAGTTCTTC.

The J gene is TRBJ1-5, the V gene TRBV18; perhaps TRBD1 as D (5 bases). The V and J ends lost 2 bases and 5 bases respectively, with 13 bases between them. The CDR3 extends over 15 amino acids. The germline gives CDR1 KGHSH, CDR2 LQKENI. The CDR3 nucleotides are TGTGCCAGCTCACCAGGAAGGGGCGGTGATCAGCCCCAGCATTTT. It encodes CASSPGRGGDQPQHF.

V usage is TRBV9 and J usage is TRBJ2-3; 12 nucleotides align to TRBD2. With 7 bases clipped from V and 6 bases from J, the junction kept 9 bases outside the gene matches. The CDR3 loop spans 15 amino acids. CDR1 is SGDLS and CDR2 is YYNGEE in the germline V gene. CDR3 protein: CASSRLAGVVDTQYF. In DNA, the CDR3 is TGTGCCAGCTCCAGACTAGCGGGAGTAGTCGATACGCAGTATTTT.

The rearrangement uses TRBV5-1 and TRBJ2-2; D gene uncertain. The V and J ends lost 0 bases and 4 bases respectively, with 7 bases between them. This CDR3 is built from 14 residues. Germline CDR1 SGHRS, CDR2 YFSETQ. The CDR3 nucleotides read TGCGCCAGCAGCTTGGACCCGAGCACCGGGGAGCTGTTTTTT. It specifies CASSLDPSTGELFF.

For the CDR3, the DNA is TGTGCCAGCAGTTGGGCAGCCGAGACCTACGAGCAGTACTTC. Amino acids: CASSWAAETYEQYF. The chain joins TRBV27 to TRBJ2-7; no firm D call. Germline lookup yields CDR1 MNHEY and CDR2 SMNVEV (reference sequence). There are 14 residues in the CDR3. V dropped 4 bases and J dropped 2 bases, with 12 bases sitting between them.

The CDR3, as DNA: TGTGCCAGCAGCCCCTCCGGGACGACCAGCTCCTACGAGCAGTACGTC. This encodes CASSPSGTTSSYEQYV. The J gene is TRBJ2-7, the V gene TRBV28; D possibly uses TRBD1 or TRBD2 (5 bases each). The CDR3 sequence is 16 residues long. V was trimmed by 6 bases and J by 0 bases, leaving 18 bases between them. The V gene's germline CDR1 is MDHEN and CDR2 SYDVKM.

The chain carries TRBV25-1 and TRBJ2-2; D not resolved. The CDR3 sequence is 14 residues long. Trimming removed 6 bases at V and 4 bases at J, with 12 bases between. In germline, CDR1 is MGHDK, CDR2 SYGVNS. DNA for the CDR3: TGTGCCAGCAGATTACAGTCGGGCACCGGGGAGCTGTTTTTT. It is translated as CASRLQSGTGELFF. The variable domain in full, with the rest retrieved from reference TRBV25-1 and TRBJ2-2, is EADIYQTPRYLVIGTGKKITLECSQTMGHDKMYWYQQDPGMELHLIHYSYGVNSTEKGDLSSESTVSRIRTEHFPLTLESARPSHTSQYLCASRLQSGTGELFFGEGSRLTVL.

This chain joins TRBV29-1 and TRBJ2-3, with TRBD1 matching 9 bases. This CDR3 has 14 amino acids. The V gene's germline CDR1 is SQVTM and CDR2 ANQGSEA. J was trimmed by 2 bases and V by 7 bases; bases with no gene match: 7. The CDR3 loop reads CSAGTGTTTDTQYF. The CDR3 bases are TGCAGCGCCGGGACAGGGACAACCACAGATACGCAGTATTTT.

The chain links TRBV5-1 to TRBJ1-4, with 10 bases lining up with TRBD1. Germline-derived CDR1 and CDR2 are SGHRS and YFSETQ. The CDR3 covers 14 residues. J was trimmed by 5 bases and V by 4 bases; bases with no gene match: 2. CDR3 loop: CASSRTGGNEKLFF. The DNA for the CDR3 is TGCGCCAGCAGCCGGACAGGGGGGAATGAAAAACTGTTTTTT.

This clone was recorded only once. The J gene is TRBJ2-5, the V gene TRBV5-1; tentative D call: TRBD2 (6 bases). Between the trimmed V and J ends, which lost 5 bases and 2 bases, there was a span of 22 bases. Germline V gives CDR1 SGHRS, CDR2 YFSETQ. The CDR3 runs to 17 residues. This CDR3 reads CASRYGGMTTSQETQYF. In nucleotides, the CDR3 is TGCGCCAGCAGATATGGGGGGATGACCACTTCGCAAGAGACCCAGTACTTC.

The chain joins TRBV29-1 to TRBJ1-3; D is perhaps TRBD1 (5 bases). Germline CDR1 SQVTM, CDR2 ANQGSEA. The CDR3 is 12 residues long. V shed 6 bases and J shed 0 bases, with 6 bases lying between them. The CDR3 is CSVRVSGNTIYF. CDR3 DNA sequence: TGCAGCGTCAGGGTCTCTGGAAACACCATATATTTT.

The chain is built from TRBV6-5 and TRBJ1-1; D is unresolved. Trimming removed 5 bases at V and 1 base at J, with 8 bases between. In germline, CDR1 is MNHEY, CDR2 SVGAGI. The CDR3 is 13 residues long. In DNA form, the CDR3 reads TGTGCCAGCAGTAGAACTTCGAACACTGAAGCTTTCTTT. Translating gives CASSRTSNTEAFF.

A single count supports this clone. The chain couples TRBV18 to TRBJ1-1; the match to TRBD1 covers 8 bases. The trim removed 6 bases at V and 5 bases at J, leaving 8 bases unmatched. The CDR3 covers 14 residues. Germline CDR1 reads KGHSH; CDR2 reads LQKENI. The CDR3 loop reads CASSRTGSETEAFF. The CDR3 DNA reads TGTGCCAGCTCGCGGACAGGGTCAGAAACTGAAGCTTTCTTT.

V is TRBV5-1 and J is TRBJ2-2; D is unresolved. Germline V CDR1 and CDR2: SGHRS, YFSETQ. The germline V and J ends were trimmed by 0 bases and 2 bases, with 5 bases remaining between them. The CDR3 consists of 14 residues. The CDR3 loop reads CASSLAANTGELFF. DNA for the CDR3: TGCGCCAGCAGCTTGGCCGCAAACACCGGGGAGCTGTTTTTT.

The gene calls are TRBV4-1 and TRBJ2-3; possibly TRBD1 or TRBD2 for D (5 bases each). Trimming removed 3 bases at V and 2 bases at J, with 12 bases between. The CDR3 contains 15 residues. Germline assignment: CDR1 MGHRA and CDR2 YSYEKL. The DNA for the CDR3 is TGCGCCAGCAGCCACCTGGGGGACGTCACAGATACGCAGTATTTT. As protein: CASSHLGDVTDTQYF.

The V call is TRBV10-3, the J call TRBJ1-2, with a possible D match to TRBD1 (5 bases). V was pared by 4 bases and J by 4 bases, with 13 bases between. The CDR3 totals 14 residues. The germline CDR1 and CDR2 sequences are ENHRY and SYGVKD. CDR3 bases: TGTGCCATCAGTGTGGGGGGGATTAGCTATGGCTACACCTTC. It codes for CAISVGGISYGYTF.